A single sample gave rise to the 32 T cell receptor beta chains below, sequenced in a study of T cells after yellow fever vaccination. MiXCR was run by TCRdb on the 5' RACE reads, yielding one entry per CDR3 protein. The data hold about 310,000 distinct CDR3 sequences, with 3.6% observed a single time. Material: PBMCs, obtained on the day of the yellow fever booster vaccination. The source is a man aged 18 to 35 who received the YFV17D yellow fever vaccine.

This clonotype came up many times. The chain carries TRBV5-1 and TRBJ1-1, with D possibly TRBD1 on 6 matching bases. V lost 4 bases and J lost 1, with 14 bases in between. This CDR3 region has 15 residues. Per the germline V gene, CDR1 is SGHRS and CDR2 is YFSETQ. In DNA form, the CDR3 reads TGCGCCAGCAGCCACGCCGGGACATCGAACACTGAAGCTTTCTTT. Its translation is CASSHAGTSNTEAFF.

This clonotype was observed many times. The J gene is TRBJ2-1, the V gene TRBV5-1; D gene uncertain. Germline V gene lookup returns CDR1 SGHRS and CDR2 YFSETQ. The V gene lost 0 bases and the J gene lost 4 bases, with 11 bases spanning the gap. The CDR3 spans 15 residues. The CDR3 reads CASSLAGRQYNEQFF. The CDR3 nucleotides read TGCGCCAGCAGCTTGGCCGGGCGGCAATACAATGAGCAGTTCTTC.

The rearrangement uses TRBV4-3 and TRBJ1-2, with 7 bases matching TRBD1. CDR1 and CDR2 (germline): LGHNA, YSLEER. The trim removed 4 bases at V and 8 bases at J, leaving 13 bases unmatched. The CDR3 totals 15 residues. CDR3 nucleotides: TGCGCCAGCAGCCCGGGACAGCCCCTAGTAGGGGGCTACACCTTC. Encoded protein: CASSPGQPLVGGYTF.

The gene calls are TRBV6-5 and TRBJ1-1; D might be TRBD1 (6 bases). In germline, CDR1 is MNHEY, CDR2 SVGAGI. This CDR3 has 13 residues. V lost 6 bases and J lost 6, with 14 bases in between. CDR3 sequence reads: CASRGLQGSEAFF. For the CDR3, the DNA is TGTGCCAGCAGGGGCCTACAGGGCTCTGAAGCTTTCTTT.

The sample holds many counts of this clonotype. CDR3 DNA: TGTGCCAGCAGCACACAGGGGGGTGAAAAACTGTTTTTT. Its translation: CASSTQGGEKLFF. The rearrangement links TRBV7-9 to TRBJ1-4; 8 positions agree with TRBD1. CDR3 length: 13 residues. V trimming: 5 bases; J trimming: 7 bases; junction bases outside the gene matches: 3. Germline loops: CDR1 SEHNR, CDR2 FQNEAQ (reference sequence).

The chain has TRBV12-3 or TRBV12-4 and TRBJ1-5; perhaps TRBD1 as D (6 bases). V gave up 6 bases and J gave up 5 bases, with 17 bases separating them. CDR3 size: 15 residues. Here the CDR3 reads CASSIKTGYDQPQHF. The CDR3 region has the DNA TGTGCCAGCAGCATAAAAACAGGGTACGATCAGCCCCAGCATTTT.

The sample holds a few counts of this clonotype. This sequence joins TRBV5-4 and TRBJ2-3; 7 bases are a match to TRBD1. This CDR3 spans 13 amino acids. The junction had 6 bases not matched to a gene; V was cut back by 6 bases and J by 5 bases. The germline V gene encodes CDR1 SGHNT and CDR2 YYREEE (reference sequence). The CDR3 DNA follows: TGTGCCAGCACCATTCCAGGGGGAGATACGCAGTATTTT. The encoded protein is CASTIPGGDTQYF.

This clonotype was counted between two and nine times. The chain has TRBV5-1 and TRBJ1-1; 11 bases map to TRBD1. Per germline, CDR1 SGHRS and CDR2 YFSETQ. The V and J ends lost 6 bases and 3 bases, in that order; junction bases with no gene match: 7. The CDR3 covers 15 residues. As DNA, the CDR3 is TGCGCCAGCAAAACCGGGACAGGGGGGTACACTGAAGCTTTCTTT. Translating it yields CASKTGTGGYTEAFF. The complete variable domain, with remaining parts taken from reference TRBV5-1 and TRBJ1-1, reads KAGVTQTPRYLIKTRGQQVTLSCSPISGHRSVSWYQQTPGQGLQFLFEYFSETQRNKGNFPGRFSGRQFSNSRSEMNVSTLELGDSALYLCASKTGTGGYTEAFFGQGTRLTVV.

This clonotype has only a few counts. The chain couples TRBV6-1 to TRBJ1-3; 8 bases are a match to TRBD1. J gave up 4 bases and V 7 bases, and 12 bases lay outside the gene matches. The CDR3 length is 16 residues. Germline loops: CDR1 MNHNS, CDR2 SASEGT. This chain's CDR3 is CASIPGGTADGNTIYF. The CDR3 coding sequence is TGTGCCAGCATTCCAGGGGGCACGGCAGACGGAAACACCATATATTTT.

This clonotype came up many times. The gene calls are TRBV5-1 and TRBJ2-1; 11 nucleotides agree with TRBD2. CDR3 length: 13 amino acids. V gave up 5 bases and J gave up 7 bases; unmatched junction bases: 2. Germline loops: CDR1 SGHRS, CDR2 YFSETQ. The chain's CDR3 is CASRTSGANEQFF. The CDR3 DNA sequence: TGCGCCAGCAGGACTAGCGGGGCGAATGAGCAGTTCTTC.

V usage is TRBV19 and J usage is TRBJ1-2; unclear D gene. Trimming pared 10 bases from V and 1 base from J, leaving 7 bases between. The germline V gene encodes CDR1 LNHDA and CDR2 SQIVND (reference sequence). The CDR3 has 11 residues. The CDR3 here is CAIYYNYGYTF. CDR3 coding DNA: TGTGCCATCTACTATAACTATGGCTACACCTTC.

This clonotype was recorded at least ten times. This chain uses TRBV6-6 with TRBJ2-7, with 9 bases that match TRBD1. With V trimmed by 8 bases and J by 5 bases, 13 bases remained unmatched. CDR3 length: 15 amino acids. Germline V gene lookup returns CDR1 MNHNY and CDR2 SVGAGI (reference sequence). The DNA of the CDR3 is TGTGCCAGCGGCTCCCGGACAGGGGTTACCCACGAGCAGTACGTC. The encoded protein is CASGSRTGVTHEQYV.

This clonotype was observed at least ten times. The rearrangement links TRBV7-9 to TRBJ2-3; TRBD2 is a possible D gene (5 bases). CDR1 is SEHNR, CDR2 FQNEAQ, per germline (reference sequence). V dropped 5 bases and J dropped 8 bases, with 23 bases sitting between them. The CDR3 sequence is 16 residues long. The CDR3 region is CASSPISGKSWGTQYF. CDR3 nucleotide sequence: TGTGCCAGCAGCCCGATTTCCGGGAAATCATGGGGTACGCAGTATTTT.

This clonotype was counted only a few times. Germline is not matched at one junction end, which may reflect a read error. J is TRBJ1-1 and V is TRBV6-6, with TRBD1 matching 9 bases. CDR1 is MNHNY and CDR2 is SVGAGI in the germline V gene (reference sequence). The CDR3 totals 12 residues. The CDR3 protein is CASSYSGGQGTF. DNA for the CDR3: TGTGCCAGCAGTTACTCAGGGGGACAGGGTACGTTT.

This clonotype was observed a few times. The chain links TRBV5-1 to TRBJ2-5; perhaps TRBD2 as D (7 bases). Germline loops: CDR1 SGHRS, CDR2 YFSETQ. V was shortened by 1 base and J by 4 bases, with 14 bases between the two germline ends. The CDR3 extends over 15 amino acids. CDR3 coding DNA: TGCGCCAGCAGCTTGTGGGGGGGCGTGGTAGAGACCCAGTACTTC. This sequence encodes CASSLWGGVVETQYF.

This clonotype was recorded many times. J is TRBJ2-2 and V is TRBV7-2; 8 bases fit TRBD2. Germline CDR1 is SGHTA and CDR2 is FQGNSA. This CDR3 contains 16 residues. After removal of 2 bases from V and 4 bases from J, the junction contained 6 bases not matched to a gene. The CDR3 sequence: CASSLLRGDSTGELFF. CDR3 bases: TGTGCCAGCAGCTTACTGCGGGGGGATTCCACCGGGGAGCTGTTTTTT.

This clonotype was counted between two and nine times. The rearrangement links TRBV4-3 to TRBJ2-1; 8 nucleotides line up with TRBD2. The CDR3 contains 16 residues. V gave up 0 bases and J gave up 9 bases; unmatched junction bases: 10. Germline loops: CDR1 LGHNA, CDR2 YSLEER. The CDR3 DNA reads TGCGCCAGCAGCCAAGATAGCTTCGGGGGGGCCTCTGAGCAGTTCTTC. Encoded protein: CASSQDSFGGASEQFF.

This clonotype was seen at least ten times. The genes are TRBV7-2 and TRBJ2-2; D gene uncertain. This CDR3 has 15 amino acids. CDR1 is SGHTA and CDR2 is FQGNSA in the germline V gene. Trimming left V 2 bases short and J 4 bases short, with 11 bases between. This CDR3 is CASSLQVSATGELFF. For the CDR3, the DNA is TGTGCCAGCAGCTTACAGGTTTCCGCCACCGGGGAGCTGTTTTTT.

This clonotype was detected only a few times. The chain uses TRBV6-5 and TRBJ2-3; 7 nucleotides match TRBD1. The CDR3 has 13 amino acids. Per germline, CDR1 MNHEY and CDR2 SVGAGI. Trimming took 6 bases from V and 4 from J; bases not matched to a gene: 4. CDR3 loop: CASRLQGSDTQYF. The DNA of the CDR3 is TGTGCCAGCAGACTACAGGGGTCAGATACGCAGTATTTT.

In its sample, this clonotype was seen many times. The chain employs TRBV29-1 and TRBJ2-3; 8 positions match TRBD1. Losses at the gene ends were 5 bases for V and 2 bases for J; bases not matched to a gene: 6. Per germline, CDR1 SQVTM and CDR2 ANQGSEA. The CDR3 totals 14 residues. The DNA for the CDR3 is TGCAGCGTTTCCTCGGGACAGGTCACAGATACGCAGTATTTT. Its protein product is CSVSSGQVTDTQYF.

V gene TRBV7-6 combines with J gene TRBJ2-3, with 8 bases matching TRBD2. The CDR3 is made up of 15 amino acids. The junction had 1 base not matched to a gene; V was cut back by 2 bases and J by 0 bases. Germline V lookup: CDR1 SGHVS, CDR2 FNYEAQ. The CDR3 reads CASSLIAGSTDTQYF. Written as DNA, the CDR3 is TGTGCCAGCAGCTTAATAGCGGGGAGCACAGATACGCAGTATTTT.

This clonotype was detected ten times or more. V and J are TRBV27 and TRBJ1-1; the D gene is possibly TRBD1 (5 bases). V lost 3 bases to trimming and J lost 5 bases, with 19 bases between them. CDR1 is MNHEY, CDR2 SMNVEV, per germline (reference sequence). The CDR3 is 16 residues long. CDR3 coding DNA: TGTGCCAGCAGTTTCTCGACCACGGGGGAGAGTACTGAAGCTTTCTTT. Its protein is CASSFSTTGESTEAFF.

This clonotype has more than one count but fewer than ten. V gene TRBV5-4 combines with J gene TRBJ2-1; perhaps TRBD2 as D (5 bases). The CDR3 runs to 12 residues. CDR1 SGHNT and CDR2 YYREEE come from the germline V gene (reference sequence). V was pared by 3 bases and J by 12 bases, with 13 bases between. CDR3 protein: CASSWAEGAQFF. The CDR3 DNA is TGTGCCAGCAGCTGGGCCGAGGGCGCGCAGTTCTTC.

This clonotype turned up a few times. This chain uses TRBV4-1 with TRBJ1-5; the D gene is possibly TRBD1 (6 bases). The germline V gene has CDR1 MGHRA and CDR2 YSYEKL. The length of the CDR3 is 16 residues. The ends were cut back, 1 base at V and 3 bases at J, with 13 bases in the middle. The CDR3 spells CASSQGWGLNNQPQHF. In DNA, the CDR3 is TGCGCCAGCAGCCAAGGGTGGGGGCTTAACAATCAGCCCCAGCATTTT.

The chain links TRBV20-1 to TRBJ2-5; 11 positions agree with TRBD2. The CDR3 is 14 residues long. V gave up 6 bases and J gave up 5 bases; unmatched junction bases: 8. In germline, CDR1 is DFQATT, CDR2 SNEGSKA (reference sequence). The CDR3 nucleotides are TGCAGTGCCCAATTAGCGGGGGGGCTGGAGACCCAGTACTTC. This codes for CSAQLAGGLETQYF.

This clonotype was detected many times. The chain is built from TRBV15 and TRBJ2-3; no clear D gene. From germline, CDR1 is LNHNV and CDR2 YYDKDF (reference sequence). V was trimmed by 0 bases and J by 7 bases, leaving 8 bases between them. The CDR3 has 13 amino acids. CDR3: CATSRDPPNTQYF. CDR3 in DNA: TGTGCCACCAGCAGAGACCCCCCCAATACGCAGTATTTT.

This clonotype was detected only a few times. V gene TRBV12-3 or TRBV12-4 combines with J gene TRBJ2-3; tentatively, D is TRBD1 (5 bases). The CDR3 is 15 amino acids. The germline V and J ends were trimmed by 2 bases and 2 bases, with 11 bases remaining between them. CDR3 loop: CASSLTIRDTDTQYF. The CDR3 DNA reads TGTGCCAGCAGTTTAACCATCAGGGACACAGATACGCAGTATTTT.

This clonotype was seen a few times. The chain recombines TRBV6-5 with TRBJ2-7, with D possibly called TRBD1 or TRBD2 (6 bases each). The ends were cut back, 3 bases at V and 6 bases at J, with 12 bases in the middle. Per the germline V gene, CDR1 is MNHEY and CDR2 is SVGAGI. The CDR3 is made up of 13 amino acids. The CDR3 DNA reads TGTGCCAGCAGTTATGTACAGGGAGGCGAGCAGTACTTC. This translates into CASSYVQGGEQYF.

This clonotype has ten or more counts. This rearrangement joins TRBV7-2 to TRBJ1-4; TRBD1 matches 8 bases. J lost 5 bases, V lost 5 bases, and 7 bases had no gene match. From germline, CDR1 is SGHTA and CDR2 FQGNSA. The CDR3 is 15 amino acids. The CDR3 reads CASSQRTGRNEKLFF. The CDR3, as DNA: TGTGCCAGCAGCCAGAGGACAGGGAGGAATGAAAAACTGTTTTTT.

This clonotype was counted many times. This chain joins TRBV5-6 and TRBJ2-5; no firm D call. Germline CDR1 reads SGHDT; CDR2 reads YYEEEE. Trimming removed 7 bases from V and 7 bases from J, with 14 bases in between. There are 12 residues in the CDR3. The CDR3 DNA reads TGTGCCAGCGGAAGAACTTCGGGGACCCAGTACTTC. Translated: CASGRTSGTQYF. The complete variable domain, with remaining parts taken from reference TRBV5-6 and TRBJ2-5, reads DAGVTQSPTHLIKTRGQQVTLRCSPKSGHDTVSWYQQALGQGPQFIFQYYEEEERQRGNFPDRFSGHQFPNYSSELNVNALLLGDSALYLCASGRTSGTQYFGPGTRLLVL.

A few counts support this clonotype. The rearrangement uses TRBV5-6 and TRBJ2-5; the match to TRBD2 covers 7 bases. Germline-derived CDR1 and CDR2 are SGHDT and YYEEEE. The CDR3 consists of 14 residues. Losses at the gene ends were 5 bases for V and 4 bases for J; bases not matched to a gene: 8. CDR3 coding DNA: TGTGCCAGCAGTTCGGCTAGCGGCGGAGAGACCCAGTACTTC. This sequence encodes CASSSASGGETQYF. The entire variable domain, with the rest obtained from reference TRBV5-6 and TRBJ2-5, is as follows: DAGVTQSPTHLIKTRGQQVTLRCSPKSGHDTVSWYQQALGQGPQFIFQYYEEEERQRGNFPDRFSGHQFPNYSSELNVNALLLGDSALYLCASSSASGGETQYFGPGTRLLVL.

This clonotype was seen repeatedly, ten times or more. The chain uses TRBV7-9 and TRBJ2-3; D gene ambiguous. This CDR3 region has 14 residues. Trimming cost V 1 base and J 4 bases, with 9 bases left between them. Germline loops: CDR1 SEHNR, CDR2 FQNEAQ (reference sequence). The CDR3, as DNA: TGTGCCAGCAGCTTAGAAGGCGCGCCAGATACGCAGTATTTT. Translated, it gives CASSLEGAPDTQYF.